The 28 T cell receptor beta chains below all came from one sample that was sequenced in a study of blood T cell repertoires in COVID-19. The data were produced by immunoSEQ multiplex PCR, yet TCRdb's version contains in-frame clones alone and is incomplete. The data show 250,000 or so clones, around four fifths seen once. The sequenced sample consisted of peripheral blood. All receptors derive from a woman in her sixties with active or convalescent COVID-19.

This clone was counted between two and nine times. The V gene is TRBV10-2, the J gene TRBJ1-2; a possible D gene is TRBD1 (5 bases). The CDR3 spans 13 residues. Trimming cost V 10 bases and J 8 bases, with 20 bases left between them. CDR1 and CDR2 from the germline V gene are WSHSY and SAAADI. The DNA for the CDR3 is TGCGCCATCGAAAGCGGGGGTTTCGGAGGCTACACCTTC. Translation: CAIESGGFGGYTF.

The CDR3 DNA is TGTGCCAGTAGTAGGCTCGGAGGGCAAGAAAAACTGTTTTTT. It yields the protein CASSRLGGQEKLFF. J is TRBJ1-4 and V is TRBV19; D is undetermined. The V gene lost 4 bases and the J gene lost 8 bases, with 14 bases spanning the gap. The CDR3 consists of 14 residues. CDR1 and CDR2 from the germline V gene are LNHDA and SQIVND (reference sequence).

V usage is TRBV27 and J usage is TRBJ1-1; D not resolved. The CDR3 contains 16 residues. The ends were cut back, 6 bases at V and 2 bases at J, with 19 bases in the middle. The germline CDR1 and CDR2 sequences are MNHEY and SMNVEV (reference sequence). In nucleotides, the CDR3 is TGTGCCAGCAGCCCCCCGTTGGTGTTCAGTAACACTGAAGCTTTCTTT. It codes for CASSPPLVFSNTEAFF.

The genes are TRBV9 and TRBJ2-3; D perhaps matches TRBD2 (6 bases). The CDR3 is 15 amino acids. V lost 4 bases to trimming and J lost 6 bases, with 18 bases between them. Germline V gives CDR1 SGDLS, CDR2 YYNGEE. The CDR3 DNA sequence: TGTGCCAGCAGCACATGGGCTAGCGCTATGGATACGCAGTATTTT. It encodes CASSTWASAMDTQYF.

The chain links TRBV6-5 to TRBJ1-1; D not certain. V lost 3 bases to trimming and J lost 6 bases, with 11 bases between them. This CDR3 comprises 13 residues. CDR1 is MNHEY and CDR2 is SVGAGI in the germline V gene. CDR3 sequence reads: CASSYSIYAEAFF. The CDR3 DNA reads TGTGCCAGCAGTTATTCGATCTACGCTGAAGCTTTCTTT.

The V gene is TRBV5-1, the J gene TRBJ2-5, with D possibly matching TRBD1 (5 bases). The CDR3 extends over 13 amino acids. Germline loops: CDR1 SGHRS, CDR2 YFSETQ. Trimming removed 1 base from V and 4 bases from J, with 8 bases in between. The CDR3 spells CASSLSGSETQYF. In DNA, the CDR3 is TGCGCCAGCAGCTTGTCAGGGTCAGAGACCCAGTACTTC.

This chain links TRBV15 with TRBJ1-4, with D uncertain. V dropped 0 bases and J dropped 0 bases, with 5 bases sitting between them. Germline CDR1 is LNHNV and CDR2 is YYDKDF (reference sequence). The CDR3 extends over 15 amino acids. CDR3 nucleotide sequence: TGTGCCACCAGCAGAGATCTAGCAACTAATGAAAAACTGTTTTTT. Its protein is CATSRDLATNEKLFF.

V gene TRBV5-1 combines with J gene TRBJ2-2, with D possibly being TRBD2 (6 bases). Between the trimmed V and J ends, which lost 2 bases and 7 bases, there was a span of 12 bases. Germline V lookup: CDR1 SGHRS, CDR2 YFSETQ. This CDR3 spans 14 amino acids. CDR3 in amino acids: CASSFPSVDGELFF. The DNA for the CDR3 is TGCGCCAGCAGCTTCCCTAGCGTTGACGGGGAGCTGTTTTTT.

The rearrangement links TRBV5-1 to TRBJ2-3; tentatively, D is TRBD2 (6 bases). This CDR3 contains 16 residues. The V gene lost 2 bases and the J gene lost 0 bases, with 13 bases spanning the gap. The V gene's germline CDR1 is SGHRS and CDR2 YFSETQ. Written as DNA, the CDR3 is TGCGCCAGCAGCTTAATAGCGGAGGTTAGCACAGATACGCAGTATTTT. Translation: CASSLIAEVSTDTQYF.

CDR3 sequence reads: CASSQEQGQESYEQYF. In nucleotides, the CDR3 is TGTGCCAGCAGCCAAGAACAGGGACAGGAGTCCTACGAGCAGTACTTC. This chain joins TRBV4-2 and TRBJ2-7, with 8 bases that match TRBD1. The CDR3 covers 16 residues. Per germline, CDR1 LGHNA and CDR2 YNFKEQ. The trim removed 0 bases at V and 1 base at J, leaving 5 bases unmatched.

The chain joins TRBV5-1 to TRBJ1-5; the match to TRBD1 covers 9 bases. V shed 0 bases, J shed 7 bases, and the junction held 8 bases outside the gene matches. The CDR3 is 16 amino acids. Germline lookup yields CDR1 SGHRS and CDR2 YFSETQ. This chain's CDR3 is CASSLEGQGSGQPQHF. The DNA for the CDR3 is TGCGCCAGCAGCTTGGAGGGACAGGGATCCGGGCAGCCCCAGCATTTT.

The V and J genes are TRBV5-1 and TRBJ1-4; TRBD1 matches at 7 bases. This CDR3 is built from 14 residues. From germline, CDR1 is SGHRS and CDR2 YFSETQ. Trimming at V came to 5 bases and at J to 10 bases, leaving 11 bases not matched to a gene. Here the CDR3 reads CASRGDSLSGKLFF. CDR3 nucleotides: TGCGCCAGCAGAGGGGACAGCTTAAGTGGAAAACTGTTTTTT. The full variable domain, rest sourced from reference TRBV5-1 and TRBJ1-4, is KAGVTQTPRYLIKTRGQQVTLSCSPISGHRSVSWYQQTPGQGLQFLFEYFSETQRNKGNFPGRFSGRQFSNSRSEMNVSTLELGDSALYLCASRGDSLSGKLFFGSGTQLSVL.

This clone was found once. The rearrangement uses TRBV27 and TRBJ1-1, with 7 nucleotides matching TRBD1. V shed 6 bases, J shed 1 base, and the junction held 5 bases outside the gene matches. The CDR3 is made up of 14 amino acids. Per the germline V gene, CDR1 is MNHEY and CDR2 is SMNVEV (reference sequence). CDR3: CASRINRGNTEAFF. The DNA for the CDR3 is TGTGCCAGCAGGATAAACAGGGGGAACACTGAAGCTTTCTTT.

This sequence joins TRBV7-2 and TRBJ1-3; TRBD1 might be the D (6 bases). Germline V gene data show CDR1 as SGHTA and CDR2 as FQGNSA. Deletions cut 1 base from V and 4 bases from J, with 17 bases between. This CDR3 region has 17 residues. Here the CDR3 reads CASSLDRLGARGNTIYF. The CDR3 bases are TGTGCCAGCAGCTTAGATAGGTTGGGGGCGCGGGGAAACACCATATATTTT.

This clone has a single count. J is TRBJ1-6 and V is TRBV9; D unresolved. Trimming stripped 0 bases from V and 2 bases from J, with 6 bases between. Germline V gene data show CDR1 as SGDLS and CDR2 as YYNGEE. The CDR3 has 15 amino acids. In nucleotides, the CDR3 is TGTGCCAGCAGCGTAGGGGAGACCTATAATTCACCCCTCCACTTT. Its protein product is CASSVGETYNSPLHF. The full variable domain, in which reference TRBV9 and TRBJ1-6 provide the parts outside the CDR3, is DSGVTQTPKHLITATGQRVTLRCSPRSGDLSVYWYQQSLDQGLQFLIQYYNGEERAKGNILERFSAQQFPDLHSELNLSSLELGDSALYFCASSVGETYNSPLHFGNGTRLTVT.

This sequence joins TRBV18 and TRBJ1-1, with D perhaps TRBD1 (6 bases). V was shortened by 0 bases and J by 7 bases, with 15 bases between the two germline ends. CDR3 length: 15 residues. Germline CDR1 reads KGHSH; CDR2 reads LQKENI. The CDR3 DNA is TGTGCCAGCTCACCACCTGGTGGGGGCGCTTTTGAAGCTTTCTTT. Protein sequence: CASSPPGGGAFEAFF.

This clone was recorded only once. The genes are TRBV7-9 and TRBJ2-1, with 14 bases aligning to TRBD2. The CDR3 has 15 residues. Germline loops: CDR1 SEHNR, CDR2 FQNEAQ (reference sequence). The trim removed 5 bases at V and 10 bases at J, leaving 7 bases unmatched. CDR3 protein: CASSQTSGRAREQFF. The CDR3 region has the DNA TGTGCCAGCAGCCAGACTAGCGGGAGGGCCCGGGAGCAGTTCTTC.

The chain links TRBV2 to TRBJ1-3; D is undetermined. Trimming left V 7 bases short and J 1 base short, with 11 bases between. The CDR3 totals 14 residues. Germline CDR1 SNHLY, CDR2 FYNNEI. CDR3 sequence reads: CASINSRSGNTIYF. In DNA form, the CDR3 reads TGTGCCAGCATCAACAGCCGTTCTGGAAACACCATATATTTT.

This chain connects TRBV9 to TRBJ2-2; 10 bases line up with TRBD2. This CDR3 contains 16 residues. Germline CDR1 reads SGDLS; CDR2 reads YYNGEE. J was trimmed by 3 bases and V by 4 bases; bases with no gene match: 6. CDR3 region: CASSPGLADYTGELFF. As DNA, the CDR3 is TGTGCCAGCAGCCCCGGACTAGCGGACTACACCGGGGAGCTGTTTTTT.

This clone was recorded only once. The genes are TRBV7-8 and TRBJ2-1, with D unclear. CDR1 is SGHVS and CDR2 is FQNEAQ in the germline V gene. The CDR3 has 12 amino acids. Trimming took 6 bases from V and 4 from J, leaving 7 bases between them. CDR3 sequence: CASRAFYNEQFF. Written as DNA, the CDR3 is TGTGCCAGCAGGGCATTTTACAATGAGCAGTTCTTC.

The genes are TRBV15 and TRBJ1-4, with 9 positions matching TRBD1. The length of the CDR3 is 16 residues. The trim removed 1 base at V and 3 bases at J, leaving 3 bases unmatched. In germline, CDR1 is LNHNV, CDR2 YYDKDF (reference sequence). CDR3 DNA sequence: TGTGCCACCAGCAGAGGAGGGACAGGGCCTAATGAAAAACTGTTTTTT. This gives the protein CATSRGGTGPNEKLFF.

This chain links TRBV27 with TRBJ1-3, with D hard to call. This CDR3 is built from 15 residues. The germline V gene has CDR1 MNHEY and CDR2 SMNVEV (reference sequence). Trimming removed 5 bases at V and 3 bases at J, with 14 bases between. The CDR3 protein is CASSPQAAGGNTIYF. The CDR3 nucleotides are TGTGCCAGCAGTCCGCAGGCCGCGGGTGGAAACACCATATATTTT.

The V gene is TRBV20-1, the J gene TRBJ2-5; D unclear. Trimming shortened V by 3 bases and J by 1 base, and 9 bases separated the two germline ends. Germline V gene lookup returns CDR1 DFQATT and CDR2 SNEGSKA (reference sequence). The CDR3 has 13 residues. As DNA, the CDR3 is TGCAGTGCTAGTCTTAGTTCCCAAGAGACCCAGTACTTC. It is translated as CSASLSSQETQYF.

This clone is a singleton in its sample. Mismatch with germline at one junction end may stem from a read error. The chain carries TRBV4-2 and TRBJ1-2, with D unresolved. This CDR3 region has 15 residues. Germline V gene data show CDR1 as LGHNA and CDR2 as YNFKEQ. For the CDR3, the DNA is TGTGCCAGCAGCCAAGGTTTATCGCAAGGACTTGATAGCCTCTTC. This translates into CASSQGLSQGLDSLF.

This clone came up a few times. Here the CDR3 DNA reads TGTGCCAGCAGCTCGACAGGGGGTGGCTACACCTTC. Its translation is CASSSTGGGYTF. The V gene is TRBV7-2, the J gene TRBJ1-2; TRBD1 aligns across 9 bases. CDR3 length: 12 amino acids. In germline, CDR1 is SGHTA, CDR2 FQGNSA. The trim removed 4 bases at V and 7 bases at J, leaving 1 base unmatched.

This chain joins TRBV9 and TRBJ2-2; TRBD1 agrees at 11 bases. V shed 3 bases and J 7 bases; nucleotides not matched to a gene: 2. Germline CDR1 SGDLS, CDR2 YYNGEE. CDR3 length equals 14 residues. CDR3 DNA: TGTGCCAGCAGCGCGGGACAGGGGGTCGGGGAGCTGTTTTTT. The encoded protein is CASSAGQGVGELFF.

The chain couples TRBV3-1 (or the pseudogene TRBV3-2) to TRBJ1-2, with TRBD1 matching 7 bases. The CDR3 runs 17 residues. The germline CDR1 and CDR2 sequences are LGHDT and YNNKEL (reference sequence). J was trimmed by 6 bases and V by 0 bases; bases with no gene match: 13. Here the CDR3 DNA reads TGTGCCAGCAGCCAAGATCTGATTCCCGGAACAGGGGATGGCTACACCTTC. Protein product: CASSQDLIPGTGDGYTF.

J is TRBJ2-3 and V is TRBV9; maybe TRBD2 (7 bases). The CDR3 is 15 amino acids. Germline CDR1 is SGDLS and CDR2 is YYNGEE. Deletions cut 2 bases from V and 3 bases from J, with 13 bases between. CDR3 DNA sequence: TGTGCCAGCAGCGTTGCGGGGGCACGGACAGATACGCAGTATTTT. Translated, it gives CASSVAGARTDTQYF.